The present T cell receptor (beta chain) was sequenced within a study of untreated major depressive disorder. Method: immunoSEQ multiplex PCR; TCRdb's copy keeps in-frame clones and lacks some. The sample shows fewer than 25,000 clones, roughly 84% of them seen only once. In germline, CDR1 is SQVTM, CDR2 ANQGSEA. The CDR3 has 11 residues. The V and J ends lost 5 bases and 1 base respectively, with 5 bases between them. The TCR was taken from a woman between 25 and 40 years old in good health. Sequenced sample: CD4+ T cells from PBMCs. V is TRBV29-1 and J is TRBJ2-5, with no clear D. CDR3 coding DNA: TGCAGCGTTCAGTTCCAAGAGACCCAGTACTTC. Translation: CSVQFQETQYF.